The next 9 T cell receptor beta chains were all read from a single sample in a study of blood T cells in healthy people across ages. The authors ran a second PCR of about 7 to 12 cycles using a sample-barcoded 5' primer and a J-beta primer mix. TCRdb re-called the 5' RACE reads through MiXCR, storing one row per CDR3 protein. The top ten hold roughly 7.9% of the sample, which has about 1,400,000 distinct CDR3 sequences, roughly 40% seen once. Input material: blood. The origin of the receptors is a woman between 18 and 29 years old in good health.

The table lists this clonotype with a count of one. The chain employs TRBV18 and TRBJ2-2, with D tentatively TRBD1 (6 bases). Between the trimmed V and J ends, which lost 3 bases and 1 base, there was a span of 9 bases. The germline V gene has CDR1 KGHSH and CDR2 LQKENI. The CDR3 covers 15 residues. The CDR3 sequence: CASSPRQENTGELFF. The DNA for the CDR3 is TGTGCCAGCTCACCTCGACAGGAGAACACCGGGGAGCTGTTTTTT.

The rearrangement uses TRBV29-1 and TRBJ2-2, with D hard to call. V lost 4 bases to trimming and J lost 0 bases, with 18 bases between them. The CDR3 spans 17 residues. Germline V gives CDR1 SQVTM, CDR2 ANQGSEA. The CDR3 DNA follows: TGCAGCGTTGGGTTCACTATGACAACTACGAACACCGGGGAGCTGTTTTTT. Translation: CSVGFTMTTTNTGELFF.

V usage is TRBV12-3 or TRBV12-4 and J usage is TRBJ2-3; tentative D call: TRBD2 (5 bases). The CDR3 spans 15 residues. V was cut by 0 bases and J by 4 bases, with 11 bases left in between. CDR3 loop: CASSLAGVSADTQYF. The CDR3 DNA sequence: TGTGCCAGCAGTTTAGCGGGAGTCAGCGCAGATACGCAGTATTTT.

This clonotype was counted between two and nine times. The gene calls are TRBV27 and TRBJ2-5; D call uncertain. The CDR3 runs to 14 residues. The germline gives CDR1 MNHEY, CDR2 SMNVEV (reference sequence). V lost 6 bases to trimming and J lost 5 bases, with 16 bases between them. The CDR3 sequence: CASRTGPPSETQYF. The DNA for the CDR3 is TGTGCCAGCAGAACCGGGCCCCCGTCGGAGACCCAGTACTTC.

The rearrangement uses TRBV15 and TRBJ2-5, with TRBD2 matching 13 bases. CDR1 LNHNV and CDR2 YYDKDF come from the germline V gene (reference sequence). This CDR3 contains 15 residues. V gave up 5 bases and J gave up 11 bases; unmatched junction bases: 11. CDR3 sequence (DNA): TGTGCCACCAGCGGAAGACTAGCGGGGGGCAATGAGCAGTACTTC. As protein: CATSGRLAGGNEQYF.

This clonotype was observed a handful of times. The chain carries TRBV25-1 and TRBJ2-1; D remains ambiguous. The V and J ends lost 4 bases and 0 bases respectively, with 13 bases between them. CDR1 is MGHDK, CDR2 SYGVNS, per germline. CDR3 length: 16 amino acids. CDR3 protein: CASSGGAGASYNEQFF. Written as DNA, the CDR3 is TGTGCCAGCAGTGGTGGTGCCGGCGCCTCCTACAATGAGCAGTTCTTC.

Comments on this clonotype: Its ends do not fully match the called genes, so a read error is possible. The chain uses TRBV5-1 and TRBJ2-1; TRBD1 might be the D (6 bases). The length of the CDR3 is 15 residues. From germline, CDR1 is SGHRS and CDR2 YFSETQ. CDR3 sequence: CTSSLAKTGFNEQFF. The DNA of the CDR3 is TGCACCAGCAGCTTGGCTAAAACAGGGTTCAATGAGCAGTTCTTC.

The sample holds a few counts of this clonotype. The rearrangement links TRBV9 to TRBJ2-3, with D maybe TRBD2 (6 bases). The CDR3 contains 15 residues. The ends were cut back, 6 bases at V and 4 bases at J, with 18 bases in the middle. Germline assignment: CDR1 SGDLS and CDR2 YYNGEE. The CDR3 loop reads CASTHFPGESDTQYF. The CDR3 DNA reads TGTGCCAGCACCCACTTCCCGGGGGAGTCAGATACGCAGTATTTT. Together with reference TRBV9 and TRBJ2-3, the CDR3 gives the full variable domain: DSGVTQTPKHLITATGQRVTLRCSPRSGDLSVYWYQQSLDQGLQFLIQYYNGEERAKGNILERFSAQQFPDLHSELNLSSLELGDSALYFCASTHFPGESDTQYFGPGTRLTVL.

This clonotype was observed at least ten times. A much larger clone sits a single nucleotide away, making a read error possible. The rearrangement joins TRBV7-2 to TRBJ2-1; D is ambiguous. Germline V gives CDR1 SGHTA, CDR2 FQGNSA. The CDR3 is made up of 11 amino acids. V shed 2 bases and J shed 8 bases, with 4 bases lying between them. The CDR3 loop is CASSLNYEQFF. The CDR3 nucleotides are TGTGCCAGCAGCTTAAACTATGAGCAGTTCTTC.